The sequence of this T cell receptor (beta chain) was determined in a study of identical twins. The CDR3 sequence is 12 residues long. The ends lost 6 bases at V and 9 bases at J; junction bases unmatched: 3. Germline CDR1 SEHNR, CDR2 FQNEAQ (reference sequence). TCRdb analysed the 5' RACE reads with MiXCR anew, one entry per CDR3 protein. The repertoire holds 350,000 to 600,000 distinct CDR3 sequences, with approximately 15% as singletons. The same sample was also studied in work on yellow fever vaccine responses in identical twins.

V is TRBV7-9 and J is TRBJ2-1; 9 nucleotides match TRBD1. The sample comprised CD4+ T cells sorted from blood. The source of this sequence is a woman aged 18-29 years in good health. The DNA of the CDR3 is TGTGCCAGCAGTTCGGACAGGGGTGAGCAGTTCTTC. Translation gives CASSSDRGEQFF.